This T cell receptor beta chain was sequenced in a study of cytomegalovirus exposure and HLA in healthy donors (dated by TCRdb to the late 2010s). General notes on the study: In an earlier analysis of several hundred of the donors, around 290 Gb of sequence data and 90 million to 120 million unique TCR beta sequences from 150 million to 200 million T cells were reported. Besides the first cohort of 500 to 700 subjects, a separate validation cohort made up of over a hundred different subjects was used. The study was designed to test whether signatures of past pathogen exposure could be identified by cataloging public T cell receptors. Both class I and class II loci were covered by HLA typing, at four-digit resolution. Alongside the repertoire data, information on donor age, sex, ethnicity and CMV serostatus was compiled. A later analysis re-analyzed previously published TCR beta repertoires from 600 to 850 donors and added high-resolution HLA genotyping to study TCR occurrence patterns. A later genetic analysis used genome-wide SNP genotypes for about 60% of the roughly 700 donors, treating that subset as a discovery cohort. Among around 400 genotyped donors of the cohort, an average of roughly 230,000 unique TCR beta nucleotide sequences was sequenced per donor, of which 15% to 20% were non-productive. Several DR-DQ haplotypes were treated as single units for association and clustering because of strong linkage in the cohort. Rather than using new phenotypic data, the later analysis identified candidate immune exposures from TCR beta sequences and from how often those sequences occurred across donors. Among the approximately 420 genotyped donors, around 79% belonged to the genetic ancestry cluster associated with self-reported Caucasian donors. The study used immunosequencing to profile the T cell repertoires of hundreds of subjects and linked those repertoires to cytomegalovirus serostatus. All discovery cohort repertoires had been generated using a single sequencing platform. Typing coverage differed by locus: A, B, C, DRB1 and DQB1 were typed in about 629-630 donors, DQA1 in roughly 500, DPA1 in approximately 610, and DPB1 in roughly 450. An earlier analysis of several hundred of the donors applied high-throughput TCR beta sequencing to assess whether each TCR beta V gene segment acted as functional or pseudogenic. High-throughput TCR immunosequencing, statistical association of individual TCRs with disease status, and machine learning were combined to predict cytomegalovirus infection status. An early release that covered fewer than 800 HLA-typed donors contained approximately 300 gigabases of sequencing data and tens of millions of unique TCR sequences. What the authors observed across the whole study: V-gene and J-gene trimming of TCR beta chains was associated with a missense DCLRE1C variant in a later genetic analysis, and the association was replicated in an independent cohort. When HLA alleles, especially DR and DQ, strongly co-occurred, attributing TCR associations to individual alleles was difficult. An earlier analysis of approximately 590 of the donors showed that most TCR beta V segments appeared in productive rearrangements either about 87% or about 30% of the time, which broadly matched IMGT annotations. Three of the identified cytomegalovirus-associated TCR beta chains were confirmed in vitro to be specific for cytomegalovirus antigens. A further reported finding was that TCR beta sequences accurately predicted the HLA-A and HLA-B alleles for most subjects in the first cohort. Correlated functional status among segregating V segments might be attributable to linkage disequilibrium, but an unknown experimental factor could not be ruled out. Because HLA typing was missing for some donors at each locus, association tests included only the typed subset. According to a later analysis, TCR association rates differed among HLA loci, with DRB1 alleles showing the most associated TCRs and HLA-C alleles showing the fewest. In a later analysis, over 15,000 TCR beta sequences were associated with specific HLA alleles at a false discovery rate of 0.05. Because the 87-base-pair reads could not distinguish some IMGT-functional V segments, including TRBV6-2 and TRBV6-3, those segments were excluded. A later analysis reported that several top co-occurrence clusters appeared linked to parvovirus B19, influenza, CMV and Epstein-Barr virus. Immune exposure information for the cohort was limited to CMV serostatus. The classifier was reported to diagnose cytomegalovirus status with high specificity and sensitivity in both the original cohort and the validation cohort. Because counts were too low, roughly 17 rarely observed V segments, including chromosome 9 orphons, were left out of the earlier analysis of 500 to 750 of the donors. While some public TCRs were present in many individuals, most TCR sequences turned up only very rarely across donors. A later analysis found that HLA-associated TCR beta chains were more clonally expanded and had lower generation probabilities than equally common non-associated chains. A later analysis found that most CMV-associated TCR beta chains appeared HLA-restricted, with HLA associations seemingly driven largely by CMV exposure. The study listed 150 to 200 TCR beta chains as associated with cytomegalovirus. According to a later genetic analysis, donors in an Asian-associated ancestry cluster had fewer N-insertions in productive TCRs than the roughly 670-donor mean. In this cohort, only TCR beta chains were sequenced, and detectable features were limited by the absence of alpha or paired-chain data. The authors suggested that the approach could potentially be extended to other disease states and immunological phenotypes. Sequencing depth was assumed to be roughly uniform across donors in the presence/absence analyses, though that assumption may not hold. The sequencing pipeline was judged likely to have produced a cluster of highly shared sequence variants as a technical artifact.

The cohort consisted of 666 healthy bone marrow donors. At the time of sampling, all cohort members were nominally healthy, though unrecorded immune exposures were likely present. The donor tested CMV seropositive and was one of the 289 seropositive cohort members. A peripheral blood sample was collected from each donor, and TCR beta sequencing was performed on peripheral blood mononuclear cells. Genomic DNA extraction from the blood cell samples was performed with the Qiagen DNeasy Blood Extraction Kit. The CDR3 holds 16 amino acids from the cysteine to the phenylalanine. Only CDR3 DNA remains: 48 bases, in frame from the first base. Per the germline V gene, MDHEN is the CDR1 and SYDVKM is the CDR2. V is reduced by 5 bases and J by 3 bases, leaving a spacing of 20 bases between them. Points on this clone: Its antigen remains unidentified.

To prepare the library, the immunoSEQ multiplex PCR assay was applied. For the multiplex PCR, a mixture combining 60 forward primers for TCR Vbeta segments and 13 reverse primers for TCR Jbeta segments was used. The CDR3 region of rearranged TCR beta genes was amplified from genomic DNA with a multiplex PCR assay. Amplified TCR beta libraries were sequenced as 87-base-pair reads on the Illumina HiSeq System. In the authors' own workflow: A later analysis counted 65 million to 90 million unique TCR beta chains across the 666 repertoires, and around 9.9 million of these chains were shared by at least two donors. To remove PCR and sequencing errors, raw reads were error-corrected and collapsed into unique sequences using a nearest-neighbor algorithm that merged closely related sequences. To assign V, D and J gene segments, CDR3 sequences were aligned to IMGT reference sequences. Each retained sequence needed at least a six-nucleotide match to both a V gene segment and a J gene segment. Rearrangements were called productive when the CDR3 lacked stop codons and stayed in frame with V and J; all others were non-productive. Following IMGT convention, CDR3 was defined as the stretch from the second conserved V-encoded cysteine to the conserved J-encoded phenylalanine. Sequences without an unambiguous match to a single V gene segment were excluded from the earlier analysis of over 500 of the donors. In an earlier analysis of a few hundred of the donors, V segments were called functional above 56.7% productive rearrangements and were called segregating when the between-donor standard deviation exceeded 5%. A statistical classification framework was developed to diagnose cytomegalovirus status using the catalog of TCR beta chain sequences. In a later analysis, V and J genes were assigned by comparing TCR nucleotide sequences against IMGT/GENE-DB human TR gene sequences. The TCRdist pipeline was used in a later analysis to assign CDR3 sequences and most-parsimonious VDJ recombination scenarios. In a later analysis, every TCR beta chain was defined by the combination of its CDR3 amino acid sequence and its V-gene family, and reads without a unique V-gene family were dropped. To address suspected cross-contamination and a sequencing artifact, a later analysis removed 592 highly shared, low-generation-probability nucleotide sequences. A later analysis calculated a clonal expansion index for each public chain from normalized within-repertoire ranks of inferred template counts. In a later analysis, generation probabilities were computed using a VDJ recombination model fitted to out-of-frame rearrangements, and the results were checked against IGoR. A later analysis scored TCR-TCR, TCR-HLA and TCR-CMV co-occurrence with hypergeometric tests, applying a repertoire-size bias correction to TCR pairs. To estimate false discovery rates, a later analysis permuted the HLA or CMV assignments 20 times. In a later analysis, co-occurring TCRs were grouped using DBSCAN, and TCRdist sequence similarity was added for clustering within HLA-allele-positive subsets. For co-occurrence clustering, repertoires with fewer than 30,000 or more than 120,000 public chains were excluded, along with four to six repertoires with anomalous nucleotide sharing. TCRdb holds this immuneACCESS table with in-frame rearrangements only. Some clones are missing; in checked studies, unresolved V genes explain under half, and the rest has no known cause. The DNA was the basis for D and trimming; V, J and clone size are from that table. The data table for this sample lists around 75,000 clones. The top ten constitute about an eighth of the sample.

The sample consisted of PBMCs. This clonotype originated in a man between 50 and 59 years old in good health and CMV-seropositive. The chain joins TRBV28 to TRBJ2-7; D gene: possibly TRBD2, on 5 matching bases. The CDR3 is CASSTPEARTYYEQYF. In nucleotides, the sequence is TGTGCCAGCAGTACACCCGAGGCCAGGACTTACTACGAGCAGTACTTC.